These 28 T cell receptor beta chains share one sample of origin, sequenced in a study of T-cell reconstitution after alpha-beta-depleted transplantation in children. The library targeted TCRbeta and was prepared with unique molecular identifiers. TCRdb fed the PCR reads into MiXCR, producing one record per CDR3 protein. The data contain some 600,000 distinct CDR3 sequences, 10% to 15% of them seen just once; the ten biggest clones take up over 2%. The source was PBMCs, mostly from graft donor cells, collected 360 days after TCRalphabeta/CD19-depleted stem cell transplant. These receptors came from a male patient between 10 and 17 years old who had a stem cell transplant for acute myeloid leukemia, so the T cells may come from the graft donor.

The chain recombines TRBV25-1 with TRBJ2-1; D unresolved. V lost 6 bases to trimming and J lost 5 bases, with 8 bases between them. This CDR3 contains 12 residues. Germline CDR1 reads MGHDK; CDR2 reads SYGVNS. This CDR3 is CASSSAHNEQFF. The CDR3 nucleotides are TGTGCCAGCAGCTCCGCGCACAATGAGCAGTTCTTC.

This clonotype was recorded at least ten times. The chain carries TRBV20-1 and TRBJ2-3; TRBD1 or TRBD2 may be the D gene (5 bases each). The germline V gene encodes CDR1 DFQATT and CDR2 SNEGSKA (reference sequence). V gave up 6 bases and J gave up 0 bases, with 10 bases separating them. The CDR3 covers 13 residues. As DNA, the CDR3 is TGCAGTGCCGAGAGGGACAGCACAGATACGCAGTATTTT. It encodes CSAERDSTDTQYF.

The V gene is TRBV20-1, the J gene TRBJ2-6; 11 bases map to TRBD1. V gave up 1 base and J gave up 3 bases; unmatched junction bases: 8. The CDR3 has 18 residues. Germline lookup yields CDR1 DFQATT and CDR2 SNEGSKA (reference sequence). The CDR3 region is CSARARDRGNHGANVLTF. CDR3 in DNA: TGCAGTGCTAGAGCAAGGGACAGGGGGAATCATGGGGCCAACGTCCTGACTTTC.

The V gene is TRBV29-1, the J gene TRBJ2-1; TRBD2 matches 9 bases. Germline V gives CDR1 SQVTM, CDR2 ANQGSEA. With V trimmed by 7 bases and J by 4 bases, 11 bases remained unmatched. The CDR3 sequence is 15 residues long. The CDR3 protein is CSGAGLAGLYNEQFF. CDR3 DNA sequence: TGCAGCGGGGCGGGTCTAGCGGGGTTGTACAATGAGCAGTTCTTC.

Here the CDR3 reads CASSDDREGNEQFF. The CDR3 nucleotides are TGTGCCAGCAGTGACGACAGGGAGGGCAATGAGCAGTTCTTC. The chain recombines TRBV12-3 or TRBV12-4 with TRBJ2-1; D could derive from TRBD1 or TRBD2 (7 bases each). Trimming cost V 5 bases and J 6 bases, with 14 bases left between them. The CDR3 has 14 amino acids.

This clonotype has more than one count but fewer than ten. V gene TRBV5-5 combines with J gene TRBJ2-5, with 7 positions matching TRBD1. This CDR3 contains 15 residues. Germline V gene sequence: CDR1 SGHKS, CDR2 YYEKEE (reference sequence). V was clipped by 1 base and J by 4 bases; unmatched bases: 7. The CDR3 coding sequence is TGTGCCAGCAGCTTGCTGACAGGGTTAGGAGAGACCCAGTACTTC. It translates to CASSLLTGLGETQYF.

Comment on this clonotype: This may be a read error: a much more frequent sequence differs by one nucleotide. CDR3 sequence: CATSRDRLAGVYYEQYF. Written as DNA, the CDR3 is TGTGCCACCAGCAGAGATAGACTAGCGGGCGTCTACTACGAGCAGTACTTC. V gene TRBV15 combines with J gene TRBJ2-7; 10 positions agree with TRBD2. CDR1 is LNHNV, CDR2 YYDKDF, per germline (reference sequence). The CDR3 is 17 residues long. V lost 0 bases to trimming and J lost 3 bases; unmatched junction nucleotides: 8.

The chain has TRBV6-1 and TRBJ1-4; 7 nucleotides align to TRBD1. The CDR3 consists of 14 residues. The V and J ends lost 8 bases and 7 bases, in that order; junction bases with no gene match: 10. The V gene's germline CDR1 is MNHNS and CDR2 SASEGT. The CDR3 DNA is TGTGCCAGCGTGCAGACCAACAGGGGTGAAAAACTGTTTTTT. It translates to CASVQTNRGEKLFF.

This clonotype was found many times. The genes are TRBV29-1 and TRBJ2-1, with 7 bases lining up with TRBD2. V dropped 7 bases and J dropped 3; count of bases not matched to a gene: 6. The CDR3 consists of 13 residues. In germline, CDR1 is SQVTM, CDR2 ANQGSEA. The CDR3 region is CSADWGGYNEQFF. The DNA of the CDR3 is TGCAGCGCTGACTGGGGGGGCTACAATGAGCAGTTCTTC.

The J gene is TRBJ2-7, the V gene TRBV20-1; either TRBD1 or TRBD2 may supply D (8 bases each). Trimming shortened V by 3 bases and J by 2 bases, and 23 bases separated the two germline ends. This CDR3 is built from 17 residues. Germline-derived CDR1 and CDR2 are DFQATT and SNEGSKA (reference sequence). In DNA form, the CDR3 reads TGCAGTGCTAGTGGGACAGGTTTTAGCGGGGCGACCTACGAGCAGTACTTC. As protein: CSASGTGFSGATYEQYF.

The table lists this clonotype with a few counts. This chain connects TRBV11-2 to TRBJ2-6, with a tentative D call TRBD1 (5 bases). V lost 5 bases and J lost 0, with 11 bases in between. Germline V gene data show CDR1 as SGHAT and CDR2 as FQNNGV. The CDR3 sequence is 16 residues long. The CDR3 DNA is TGTGCCAGCAGCGACAGACCTGGCTCTGGGGCCAACGTCCTGACTTTC. Translation: CASSDRPGSGANVLTF.

In its sample, this clonotype was seen many times. This chain connects TRBV18 to TRBJ2-7; D may be TRBD1 (8 bases). Trimming cost V 3 bases and J 3 bases, with 12 bases left between them. The CDR3 length is 14 residues. Germline V lookup: CDR1 KGHSH, CDR2 LQKENI. CDR3 amino acids: CASSPTGGGYEQYF. The CDR3 nucleotides are TGTGCCAGCTCACCTACAGGGGGGGGCTACGAGCAGTACTTC.

This clonotype was seen a few times. The chain couples TRBV7-9 to TRBJ2-3; D might be TRBD1 (6 bases). V lost 8 bases and J 0 bases, leaving 15 bases between the germline ends. This CDR3 comprises 15 residues. Germline V gene sequence: CDR1 SEHNR, CDR2 FQNEAQ (reference sequence). CDR3 protein: CASVPGTSSTDTQYF. In DNA form, the CDR3 reads TGTGCCAGCGTACCCGGGACATCTAGCACAGATACGCAGTATTTT.

DNA for the CDR3: TGCAGTGCTAGGTACAGGGAGGAGGGCGAGCAGTACTTC. Translated, it gives CSARYREEGEQYF. V is TRBV20-1 and J is TRBJ2-7; D tentatively fits TRBD1 or TRBD2 (6 bases each). CDR3 length: 13 residues. Trimming left V 3 bases short and J 6 bases short, with 15 bases between. CDR1 is DFQATT, CDR2 SNEGSKA, per germline (reference sequence).

This clonotype showed up just a few times. V is TRBV27 and J is TRBJ2-2; 8 nucleotides agree with TRBD1. Trimming took 6 bases from V and 7 from J; bases not matched to a gene: 10. CDR3 length equals 15 residues. Germline values: CDR1 MNHEY, CDR2 SMNVEV (reference sequence). Here the CDR3 reads CASRAWQGAGGELFF. The CDR3 region has the DNA TGTGCCAGCAGGGCATGGCAGGGGGCAGGCGGGGAGCTGTTTTTT.

The V gene is TRBV25-1, the J gene TRBJ1-1; D gene ambiguous. This CDR3 is built from 15 residues. The germline V gene encodes CDR1 MGHDK and CDR2 SYGVNS. V was clipped by 1 base and J by 3 bases, with 12 bases between them. CDR3 amino acids: CASSECTRPDTEAFF. CDR3 DNA: TGTGCCAGCAGTGAATGCACACGCCCCGACACTGAAGCTTTCTTT.

This clonotype was detected only a few times. The chain couples TRBV20-1 to TRBJ2-4; 7 bases are a match to TRBD1. Trimming at V came to 5 bases and at J to 15 bases, leaving 10 bases not matched to a gene. The V gene's germline CDR1 is DFQATT and CDR2 SNEGSKA (reference sequence). This CDR3 has 11 amino acids. The CDR3 DNA reads as TGCAGTGCTCAACACGGGACAGATAGGTACTTC. Translated, it gives CSAQHGTDRYF.

This clonotype was counted between two and nine times. V is TRBV12-3 or TRBV12-4 and J is TRBJ2-3; weak D call: TRBD2 (6 bases). With 7 bases removed from V and 4 bases from J, the gap between germline ends came to 15 bases. This CDR3 has 14 residues. DNA for the CDR3: TGTGCCAGCATATTTCAGGAGGGTCCAGATACGCAGTATTTT. It yields the protein CASIFQEGPDTQYF.

This clonotype was counted at least ten times. The rearrangement joins TRBV12-3 or TRBV12-4 to TRBJ2-5; TRBD1 aligns across 8 bases. The trim removed 6 bases at V and 7 bases at J, leaving 7 bases unmatched. CDR3 length equals 13 residues. The CDR3 is CASRLDRVRTQYF. In DNA, the CDR3 is TGTGCCAGCAGGCTGGACAGGGTACGGACCCAGTACTTC.

In its sample, this clonotype was seen a few times. The chain employs TRBV28 and TRBJ2-1; 12 nucleotides match TRBD2. Germline V gene data show CDR1 as MDHEN and CDR2 as SYDVKM. The CDR3 spans 15 residues. V was pared by 10 bases and J by 7 bases, with 11 bases of the junction left unmatched. The CDR3 DNA sequence: TGTGCCACCCGCCGACTAGCGGGAGTGTTAAATGAGCAGTTCTTC. This gives the protein CATRRLAGVLNEQFF.

V and J are TRBV5-1 and TRBJ1-2; 7 nucleotides match TRBD1. Germline CDR1 and CDR2: SGHRS and YFSETQ. The CDR3 loop spans 16 amino acids. J gave up 2 bases and V 3 bases, and 10 bases lay outside the gene matches. For the CDR3, the DNA is TGCGCCAGCAGCTGGAGTGACAGGGAGGTCAACTATGGCTACACCTTC. Translating it yields CASSWSDREVNYGYTF.

This clonotype was seen at least ten times. The V and J genes are TRBV29-1 and TRBJ2-7; tentatively, D is TRBD2 (6 bases). Per germline, CDR1 SQVTM and CDR2 ANQGSEA. Between the trimmed V and J ends, which lost 2 bases and 0 bases, there was a span of 17 bases. The CDR3 has 16 residues. CDR3 in DNA: TGCAGCGTTGAAATGGGGGGAACCGCTAGCTCCTACGAGCAGTACTTC. Its protein product is CSVEMGGTASSYEQYF.

The chain recombines TRBV20-1 with TRBJ2-1; D possibly corresponds to TRBD2 (6 bases). Trimming stripped 5 bases from V and 0 bases from J, with 11 bases between. The CDR3 has 14 amino acids. CDR1 and CDR2 (germline): DFQATT, SNEGSKA (reference sequence). CDR3 sequence: CSARRASSYNEQFF. The DNA of the CDR3 is TGCAGTGCTCGGAGGGCAAGCTCCTACAATGAGCAGTTCTTC.

This clonotype was recorded at least ten times. The chain uses TRBV5-1 and TRBJ2-1, with TRBD1 matching 7 bases. Per the germline V gene, CDR1 is SGHRS and CDR2 is YFSETQ. The CDR3 spans 15 residues. After removal of 0 bases from V and 2 bases from J, the junction contained 2 bases not matched to a gene. The CDR3 DNA follows: TGCGCCAGCAGCTTGGACAGGGGCCCCTACAATGAGCAGTTCTTC. It yields the protein CASSLDRGPYNEQFF.

About this clonotype itself: A read error may explain this, as a much larger clone is one base away. The chain recombines TRBV12-3 or TRBV12-4 with TRBJ1-3, with D possibly matching TRBD1 (5 bases). The CDR3 has 13 residues. The CDR3 coding sequence is TGTTCCAGCATCCAGGGCTCTGGAAACACCATATATTTT. This sequence encodes CSSIQGSGNTIYF.

The sample holds many counts of this clonotype. J is TRBJ1-3 and V is TRBV20-1; D unclear. Trimming removed 1 base from V and 0 bases from J, with 13 bases in between. This CDR3 contains 16 residues. CDR1 and CDR2 (germline): DFQATT, SNEGSKA (reference sequence). In nucleotides, the CDR3 is TGCAGTGCTAGAGTTGTTGAACCGAGCTCTGGAAACACCATATATTTT. Translation: CSARVVEPSSGNTIYF.

This clonotype has a handful of counts. The gene calls are TRBV5-1 and TRBJ1-1; D possibly corresponds to TRBD1 (6 bases). CDR3 length: 15 residues. The germline V gene has CDR1 SGHRS and CDR2 YFSETQ. Trimming took off 2 bases at V and 1 base at J, with 12 bases between the two ends. DNA for the CDR3: TGCGCCAGCAGCTTCAGAACAGGGCCGAACACTGAAGCTTTCTTT. Encoded protein: CASSFRTGPNTEAFF.

There are many counts of this clonotype. The chain employs TRBV11-2 and TRBJ2-3, with D possibly TRBD1 on 6 matching bases. With 2 bases removed from V and 0 bases from J, the gap between germline ends came to 9 bases. Germline CDR1 is SGHAT and CDR2 is FQNNGV. This CDR3 is 15 amino acids long. CDR3 in DNA: TGTGCCAGCAGCTTAAGGGGGTATAGCACAGATACGCAGTATTTT. Translating it yields CASSLRGYSTDTQYF.